This TCR beta chain derives from a study of CD8+ T cells in alopecia areata. As the sequencing template, cDNA was produced by extracting RNA and reverse transcribing it. Sequencing used immunoSEQ multiplex PCR; TCRdb keeps in-frame clones, though not all of them. The profile covers more than 75,000 clones, with roughly two fifths appearing a single time and approximately 1.2% taken by the ten largest. Punch biopsies of lesional scalp, plus peripheral blood, were taken from alopecia areata patients. A FACSAria was used to sort CD4+ and CD8+ T cells. These cells came from PBMCs. On this clone itself: Its specificity is not known.

This CDR3 region has 16 residues. Trimming cost V 0 bases and J 4 bases, with 13 bases left between them. Germline CDR1 and CDR2: LGHNA and YSLEER. Broader study findings: Alopecia totalis/universalis scalp especially showed more expanded CD8+ clones than normal scalp. Scalp specimens additionally yield sequences from normal skin's resident alphabeta T cells.

The genes are TRBV4-3 and TRBJ2-1, with a tentative D call TRBD1 (6 bases). Sequencing input: CD4+ T cells sorted from blood. This receptor was obtained from a human donor with alopecia areata. The CDR3 DNA is TGCGCCAGCAGCCAAGAACGGCCAAGGGGGTACAATGAGCAGTTCTTC. Amino acid sequence: CASSQERPRGYNEQFF.